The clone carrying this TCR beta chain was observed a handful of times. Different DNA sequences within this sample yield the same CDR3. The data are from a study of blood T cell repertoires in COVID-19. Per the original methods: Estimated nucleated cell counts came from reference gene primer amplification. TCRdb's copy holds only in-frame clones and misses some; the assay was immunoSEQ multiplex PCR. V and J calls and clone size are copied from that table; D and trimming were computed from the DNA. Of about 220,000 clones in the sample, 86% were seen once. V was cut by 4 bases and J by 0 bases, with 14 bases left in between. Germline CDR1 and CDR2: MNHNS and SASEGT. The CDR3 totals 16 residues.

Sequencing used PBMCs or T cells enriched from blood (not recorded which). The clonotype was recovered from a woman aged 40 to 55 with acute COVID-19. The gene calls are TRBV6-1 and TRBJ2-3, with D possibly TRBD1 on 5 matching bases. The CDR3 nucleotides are TGTGCCAGCAGTGTAACAGGACCACCCAGCACAGATACGCAGTATTTT. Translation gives CASSVTGPPSTDTQYF.